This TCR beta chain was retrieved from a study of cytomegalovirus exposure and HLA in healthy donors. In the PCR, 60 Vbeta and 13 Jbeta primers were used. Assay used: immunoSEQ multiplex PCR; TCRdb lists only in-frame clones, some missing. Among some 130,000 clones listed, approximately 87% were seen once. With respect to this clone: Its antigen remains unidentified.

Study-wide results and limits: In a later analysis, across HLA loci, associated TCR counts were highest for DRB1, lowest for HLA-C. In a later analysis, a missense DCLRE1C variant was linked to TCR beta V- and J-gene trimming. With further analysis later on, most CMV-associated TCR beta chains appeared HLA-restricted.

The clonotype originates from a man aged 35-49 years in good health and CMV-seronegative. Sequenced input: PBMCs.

The CDR3 nucleotides read TGTGCCAGCAGCCCTCAGGGGTCCCTCTATGGCTACACCTTC. This codes for CASSPQGSLYGYTF. The chain is built from TRBV9 and TRBJ1-2; weak D call: TRBD1 (6 bases). The CDR3 spans 14 residues. V lost 4 bases and J lost 4, with 14 bases in between. Germline assignment: CDR1 SGDLS and CDR2 YYNGEE.